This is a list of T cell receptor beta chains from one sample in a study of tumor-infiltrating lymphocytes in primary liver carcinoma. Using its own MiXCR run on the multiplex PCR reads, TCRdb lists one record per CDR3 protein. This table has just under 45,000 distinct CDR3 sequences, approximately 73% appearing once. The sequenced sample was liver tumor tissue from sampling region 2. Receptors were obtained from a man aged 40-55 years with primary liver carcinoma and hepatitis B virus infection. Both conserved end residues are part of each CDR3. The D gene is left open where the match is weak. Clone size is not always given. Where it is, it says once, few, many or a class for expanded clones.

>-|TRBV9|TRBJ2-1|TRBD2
TGTGCCAGCAGCGGGGGGACTAGCGTCCCCTTCGGGGAGCAGTTCTTC
CASSGGTSVPFGEQFF
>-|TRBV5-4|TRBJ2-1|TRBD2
TGTGCCATCAGTCTCGTCGGGGAGGGTTACAATGAGCAGTTCTTC
CAISLVGEGYNEQFF
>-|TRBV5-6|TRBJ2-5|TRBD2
TGTACCAGCAGCTTGGAGACTAGCCAAAAGACCCAGTACTTC
CTSSLETSQKTQYF
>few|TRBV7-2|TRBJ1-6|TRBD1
TGTGCCAGCAGCCCCCGGGACAGGGATAATTCACCCCTCCACTTT
CASSPRDRDNSPLHF
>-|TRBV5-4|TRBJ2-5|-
TGTGCCAGCAGTCCTGGCCATGGACAGGAGACCCAGTACTTC
CASSPGHGQETQYF
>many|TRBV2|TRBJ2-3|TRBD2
TGTGCCAGCATGTGGCTAGCGGGAGGCACAGATACGCAGTATTTT
CASMWLAGGTDTQYF
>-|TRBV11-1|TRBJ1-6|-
TGTGCCAGCAGCCGGACGTTGGTTTCACACCTCCACTTT
CASSRTLVSHLHF
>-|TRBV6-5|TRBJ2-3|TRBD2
TGTGCCAGCAGTTACCCTTTAGCGGGGTACACAGAAACGCAGTATTTT
CASSYPLAGYTETQYF
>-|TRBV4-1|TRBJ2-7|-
TGCGCCAGCAACCAGGATACCGGGCTATACTACGAGCGGTACTTC
CASNQDTGLYYERYF
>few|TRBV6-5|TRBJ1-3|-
TGTGCCAGCGGTTACCCCAGGGGTGCCGGAAACACCATATATTTT
CASGYPRGAGNTIYF
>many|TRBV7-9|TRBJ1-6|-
TGTGCCAGCATAGGCCAGGGGAATATTGGCAATTCACCCCTCCACTTT
CASIGQGNIGNSPLHF
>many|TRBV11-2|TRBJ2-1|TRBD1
TGTGCCAGCAGCTCCCTAACAGGGGGAGAGCAGTTCTTC
CASSSLTGGEQFF
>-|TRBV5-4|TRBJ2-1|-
TGTGCCGCCAGCTTGGTTAGCTTCCACAATGAGCAGTTCTTC
CAASLVSFHNEQFF
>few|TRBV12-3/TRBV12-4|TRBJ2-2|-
TGTGCCAGCAGTTCTCGGCTTGGGGTAAACACCTGGGAGCTGTTTTTT
CASSSRLGVNTWELFF
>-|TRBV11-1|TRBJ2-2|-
TGTGCTAGCAGCCTTTGGGAGACCGGGGAGCTGTTTTTT
CASSLWETGELFF
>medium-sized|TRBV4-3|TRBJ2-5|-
TGCGCCAGCAGCCAAGAATGGCTAGCGAGACAAGAGACCCAGTACTTC
CASSQEWLARQETQYF
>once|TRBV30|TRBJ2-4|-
TGTGCCGTGGAGAGCTCGGTAACCAAAAACATTCAGTATTTC
CAVESSVTKNIQYF
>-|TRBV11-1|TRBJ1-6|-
TGTGCCAGCAGCCGGACGCTGGTTCCACTCCTCCACTTT
CASSRTLVPLLHF
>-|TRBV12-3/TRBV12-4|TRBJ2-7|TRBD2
TGTGCCAACAGCCGGGAGAGCGGGACCCAGTATTTC
CANSRESGTQYF
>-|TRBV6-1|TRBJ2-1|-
TGTGCCAGTACTATGGCGGATAGCTCCTACAGTGAGCAGTTCTTC
CASTMADSSYSEQFF
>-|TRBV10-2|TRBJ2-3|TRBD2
TGCGCCAGCAGCCACACTAGCGTGGGAACGTATTTT
CASSHTSVGTYF
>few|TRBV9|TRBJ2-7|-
TGTGCCAGCAGCGTTACAGGGAGCAACTACGAGCAGTACTTC
CASSVTGSNYEQYF
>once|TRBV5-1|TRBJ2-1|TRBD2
TGCGCCGGCAGCCACTTAGCGGGGTCCGATGGGGATGAGCAGTTCTTC
CAGSHLAGSDGDEQFF
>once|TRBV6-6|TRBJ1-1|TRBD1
TGTGCCAGCAGTACAGGGGGGGCTACTGTAGCTTTCTTT
CASSTGGATVAFF
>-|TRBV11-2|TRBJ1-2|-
TGTGCCAGCAGCTTAGATTCGGTAGCCTATTCTCGAGGCTACACCTTC
CASSLDSVAYSRGYTF
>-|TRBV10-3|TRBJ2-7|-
TGTGCCATGGGGACATCGGTCTACGAGCAGTGCTTC
CAMGTSVYEQCF
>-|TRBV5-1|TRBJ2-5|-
TGCGCCAGCAGCTTATTTGAGGGAGAGACCCATTGCTTC
CASSLFEGETHCF
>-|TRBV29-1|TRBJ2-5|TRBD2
TGCAGCGTTGCTGTGACTAGCGGGAGTAGGAAGACCCAGTACTTC
CSVAVTSGSRKTQYF
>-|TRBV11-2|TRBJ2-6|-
TGTGCCACCCAGCAGTCGCACTCTGGGGCCAACGTCCTGACTTTC
CATQQSHSGANVLTF
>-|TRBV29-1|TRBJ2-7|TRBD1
TGCAGCGTGGGGGACAGAGGCCACGAGCAGTACTTC
CSVGDRGHEQYF
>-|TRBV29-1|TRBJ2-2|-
TGCAGCGTTACGCAAAAACCGACAGGGGAGCTGTTTTTT
CSVTQKPTGELFF
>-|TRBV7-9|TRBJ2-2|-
TGTGCCAGCAGCTTAGCGTACACCGGGAAGCTGTTTTTT
CASSLAYTGKLFF
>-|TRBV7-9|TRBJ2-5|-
TGTGCCAGCAGCTTAGCGTTCGGGGACGGTCAAGAGACTCAGTACTTC
CASSLAFGDGQETQYF
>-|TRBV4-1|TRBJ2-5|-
TGCGCTAGCAGCCAAGAAGGGCACGGGGAGACCCGGTACTTC
CASSQEGHGETRYF
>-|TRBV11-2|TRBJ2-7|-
TGTGCCAGCAGCCCTCCGGGGTGGTACGAGCAGTACTTC
CASSPPGWYEQYF
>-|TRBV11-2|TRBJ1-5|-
TGTACCAGTAGCATAGTAGGGGTAACAGGGAGCAACCAGCCCCAGCATTTT
CTSSIVGVTGSNQPQHF
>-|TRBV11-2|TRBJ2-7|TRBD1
TGTGCCAGCAGGTCTGACAGGGACTCCTACGAGCAGTACTTC
CASRSDRDSYEQYF
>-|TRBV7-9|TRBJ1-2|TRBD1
TGTGCCCGTCCCCGACAGGGATACTATGTCTACGCCTTC
CARPRQGYYVYAF
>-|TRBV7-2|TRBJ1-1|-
TGTGCCAGCAGCTTAGCCGACCCGATGAACACTGAAGCTTTCTTT
CASSLADPMNTEAFF
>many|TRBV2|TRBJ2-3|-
TGTGCCAGCAGTGAAGCCCTCGACGCTAGCACAGATACGCAGTATTTT
CASSEALDASTDTQYF
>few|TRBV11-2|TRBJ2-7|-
TGTGTCAGCGCTCCCGGGGGCTACGAGCAGTACTTC
CVSAPGGYEQYF
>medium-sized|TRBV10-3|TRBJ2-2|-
TGTGCCATCAGCGGGGACTCCCCGAACACCGGGGAGCTGTTTTTT
CAISGDSPNTGELFF
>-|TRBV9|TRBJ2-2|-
TGTGCCAGCAGCCTAGGAGGCGGGACCGGGGAGCTGTTTTTT
CASSLGGGTGELFF
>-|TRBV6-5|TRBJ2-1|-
TGTGCCAGTAGTCGACTATCGGATTACAACGAGCAGTTCTTC
CASSRLSDYNEQFF
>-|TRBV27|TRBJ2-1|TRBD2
TGTGCCAGCAGTCCCCGACTAGCGGGGGGCTCCTACAATGAGCGGTTCTTC
CASSPRLAGGSYNERFF
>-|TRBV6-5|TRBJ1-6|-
TGTGTCAGCAGCCCTAAGCCGAATTCACCCTTCCAGTTT
CVSSPKPNSPFQF
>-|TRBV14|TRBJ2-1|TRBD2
TGTGCCAGCAGTGCCGTAGCGGGACGGGTAAACGATGAGCAGTCCTTC
CASSAVAGRVNDEQSF
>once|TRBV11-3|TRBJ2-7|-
TGTGCCAGCAGCTTAAATTCCAATAAGCAGTACTTC
CASSLNSNKQYF
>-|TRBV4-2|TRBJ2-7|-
TGTGCCAGCAGCCAAGAACTAGAAATGAATGAGCAGTACTTC
CASSQELEMNEQYF
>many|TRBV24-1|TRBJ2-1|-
TGTGCCACCAGTGATACGACCGGGACTTACTATGAGGGTTCCTACAATGGGCAGTTCTTC
CATSDTTGTYYEGSYNGQFF
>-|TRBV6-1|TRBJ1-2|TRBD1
TGTGCCAGCAGTCAGGACAGGGGGCGCATCTATGACTACACCTTC
CASSQDRGRIYDYTF
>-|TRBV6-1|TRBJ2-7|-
TGTGTAAGCAGATTACAGATCTACGAGCAGTACTTC
CVSRLQIYEQYF
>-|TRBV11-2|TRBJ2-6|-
TGTGTCAGCAGCTTCGATCGGGCTGGGGCCAACGTTCTGACTTTC
CVSSFDRAGANVLTF
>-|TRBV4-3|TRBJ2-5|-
TGCGCCAGCAACCAAGCAGTCCGTTTGACTGAGACTCAGTACTTC
CASNQAVRLTETQYF